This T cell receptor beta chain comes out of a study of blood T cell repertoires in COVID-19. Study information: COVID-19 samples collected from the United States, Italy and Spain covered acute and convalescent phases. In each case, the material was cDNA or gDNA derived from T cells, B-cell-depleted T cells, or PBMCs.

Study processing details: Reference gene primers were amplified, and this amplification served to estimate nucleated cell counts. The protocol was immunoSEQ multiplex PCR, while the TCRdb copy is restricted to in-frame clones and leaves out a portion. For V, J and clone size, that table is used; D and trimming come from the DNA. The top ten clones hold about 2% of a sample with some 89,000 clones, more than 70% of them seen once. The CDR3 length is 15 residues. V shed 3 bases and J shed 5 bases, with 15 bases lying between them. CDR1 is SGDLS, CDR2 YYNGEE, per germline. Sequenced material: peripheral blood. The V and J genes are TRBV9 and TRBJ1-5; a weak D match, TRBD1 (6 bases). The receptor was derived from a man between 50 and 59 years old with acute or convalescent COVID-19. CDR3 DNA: TGTGCCAGCAGCGCAGATATTAACAGGGATCAGCCCCAGCATTTT. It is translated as CASSADINRDQPQHF.